The text below deals with one T cell receptor beta chain. Sequencing was performed with immunoSEQ multiplex PCR; in TCRdb, only in-frame clones are kept and a portion is missing. The table records about 150,000 clones, just under 95% of them present only once. The CDR3 consists of 13 residues. Germline V gene sequence: CDR1 MGHDK, CDR2 SYGVNS. V dropped 2 bases and J dropped 7 bases, with 8 bases sitting between them. This entry comes from a study of control samples from healthy donors and cancer patients. The sequencing input was blood. V and J are TRBV25-1 and TRBJ2-2; perhaps TRBD1 as D (5 bases). The TCR sequence derives from a man in his forties in good health. The CDR3 region has the DNA TGTGCCAGCAGTGAACAGGGTTTCGGGGAGCTGTTTTTT. Its protein product is CASSEQGFGELFF.